Listed below are T cell receptor beta chains from one sample, sequenced in a study of vaccination and CD4 T cells after COVID-19. TCRdb analysed the PCR reads with MiXCR anew, one entry per CDR3 protein. The profile shows over 15,000 distinct CDR3 sequences, around 72% of them singletons. These receptors' antigens are unknown. The input for sequencing was CD4+ T cells from blood, cultured in vitro, taken after SARS-CoV-2 vaccination. These receptors all come from a human donor who received a COVID-19 vaccine. Both conserved end residues are part of each CDR3.

>TRBV5-1|TRBJ2-5
CASSLAGGWWETQYF
>TRBV6-5|TRBJ1-6
CASSYSDRGLSSPLHF
>TRBV6-5|TRBJ1-1
CASSYRTGSAFF
>TRBV15|TRBJ2-1
CATSRVRRHPNEQFF
>TRBV7-3|TRBJ2-2
CASSQPGGRSTGELFF
>TRBV5-4|TRBJ2-5
CASSLSIGRVETQYF
>TRBV7-3|TRBJ2-3
CASSSPLAPDTQYF
>TRBV10-3|TRBJ2-2
CAIKTSGAYTGELFF
>TRBV6-1|TRBJ2-7
CASSPPGGEQYF
>TRBV20-1|TRBJ2-4
CSARGMTDFAKNIQYF
>TRBV20-1|TRBJ1-5
CSAREINSNQPQHF
>TRBV19|TRBJ2-2
CASSVTGTGDFAGELFF
>TRBV5-1|TRBJ1-6
CASSVGDSPLHF
>TRBV2|TRBJ1-6
CASRGRQGDSNSPLHF
>TRBV6-4|TRBJ1-6
CASSEGGDNSPLHF
>TRBV5-1|TRBJ2-7
CASSLAWGSGSYEQYF
>TRBV7-2|TRBJ2-2
CASSLAFGGVKTGELFF
>TRBV10-2|TRBJ2-2
CASGRGQGITGELFF